Each of the 24 T cell receptor beta chains below was sequenced from the same sample in a study of blood T cell repertoires in COVID-19. Clones were sequenced by immunoSEQ multiplex PCR, and TCRdb holds only the in-frame ones, with some missing. This sample has 100,000 or so clones; roughly 81% occur once, and the top ten carry approximately 9%. Sequencing input: peripheral blood. The receptor set was obtained from a woman in her sixties or seventies with acute or convalescent COVID-19.

The chain links TRBV19 to TRBJ1-5, with D hard to call. This CDR3 has 15 amino acids. Germline V CDR1 and CDR2: LNHDA, SQIVND (reference sequence). Trimming cost V 1 base and J 2 bases, with 9 bases left between them. The CDR3 DNA reads as TGTGCCAGTAGTATAGGAACGGCGGGCAATCAGCCCCAGCATTTT. This encodes CASSIGTAGNQPQHF.

J is TRBJ2-5 and V is TRBV18; 13 bases fit TRBD2. Germline V gene lookup returns CDR1 KGHSH and CDR2 LQKENI. CDR3 length: 16 residues. J gave up 1 base and V 4 bases, and 3 bases lay outside the gene matches. In nucleotides, the CDR3 is TGTGCCAGCTCACGGACTAGCGGGGGTGGCCAAGAGACCCAGTACTTC. Its protein is CASSRTSGGGQETQYF.

The chain joins TRBV30 to TRBJ2-7; D is perhaps TRBD2 (6 bases). The CDR3 consists of 12 residues. Germline lookup yields CDR1 GTSNPN and CDR2 SVGIG (reference sequence). Trimming pared 5 bases from V and 3 bases from J, leaving 11 bases between. In DNA, the CDR3 is TGTGCCTGGGCGGGATCGAACTACGAGCAGTACTTC. It codes for CAWAGSNYEQYF.

This chain's CDR3 is CASSEAQGGNQPQHF. For the CDR3, the DNA is TGTGCCAGCAGTGAAGCCCAGGGGGGCAATCAGCCCCAGCATTTT. The chain is built from TRBV2 and TRBJ1-5; 7 bases align to TRBD1. Trimming removed 0 bases from V and 2 bases from J; junction bases left unmatched: 1. Germline loops: CDR1 SNHLY, CDR2 FYNNEI. The CDR3 has 15 residues.

This clone was detected a few times. The rearrangement links TRBV7-3 to TRBJ2-2, with TRBD2 matching 12 bases. This CDR3 comprises 17 residues. The V segment lost 2 bases and the J segment 7 bases; nucleotides outside the gene matches: 8. CDR1 is SGHTA, CDR2 FQGTGA, per germline. CDR3 in amino acids: CASSLYPPGLAGGELFF. CDR3 DNA sequence: TGTGCCAGCAGCTTATATCCTCCGGGACTAGCGGGCGGGGAGCTGTTTTTT.

This chain uses TRBV5-1 with TRBJ2-2; TRBD2 matches 8 bases. Trimming removed 2 bases from V and 7 bases from J; junction bases left unmatched: 1. CDR1 and CDR2 (germline): SGHRS, YFSETQ. This CDR3 region has 13 residues. The CDR3 DNA is TGCGCCAGCAGCTTCACTAGCGGCGGGGAGCTGTTTTTT. The encoded protein is CASSFTSGGELFF.

This clone was recorded only once. The chain carries TRBV7-8 and TRBJ1-1, with 9 bases identical to TRBD1. This CDR3 is 14 amino acids long. CDR1 is SGHVS and CDR2 is FQNEAQ in the germline V gene. V was clipped by 7 bases and J by 4 bases; unmatched bases: 7. CDR3 in amino acids: CASNTQGAATEAFF. The CDR3 nucleotides read TGTGCCAGCAACACACAGGGGGCGGCCACTGAAGCTTTCTTT.

CDR3 in DNA: TGTGCCAGCAGCTTCCCGGACAGGGCTGGGGGGAATGGCGGGGAGCTGTTTTTT. Protein sequence: CASSFPDRAGGNGGELFF. The chain has TRBV7-8 and TRBJ2-2; 8 positions agree with TRBD1. Germline CDR1 and CDR2: SGHVS and FQNEAQ. With 3 bases clipped from V and 7 bases from J, the junction kept 16 bases outside the gene matches. The CDR3 runs 18 residues.

The chain employs TRBV12-3 or TRBV12-4 and TRBJ2-1; D unresolved. This CDR3 contains 13 residues. The ends were cut back, 3 bases at V and 8 bases at J, with 11 bases in the middle. CDR3 nucleotide sequence: TGTGCCAGCAGTTTGTATGCGGTCCATGAGCAGTTCTTC. It codes for CASSLYAVHEQFF.

This rearrangement joins TRBV3-1 (or the pseudogene TRBV3-2) to TRBJ2-3; TRBD2 might be the D (6 bases). The V gene lost 4 bases and the J gene lost 4 bases, with 9 bases spanning the gap. The CDR3 extends over 13 amino acids. From germline, CDR1 is LGHDT and CDR2 YNNKEL (reference sequence). In DNA form, the CDR3 reads TGTGCCAGCAGCCTCCGGGGGTCAGATACGCAGTATTTT. Amino acid sequence: CASSLRGSDTQYF.

This sequence joins TRBV12-3 or TRBV12-4 and TRBJ2-3; D is unresolved. The CDR3 has 13 residues. V lost 6 bases and J lost 0, with 7 bases in between. The CDR3 is CASRRLSTDTQYF. The CDR3 DNA reads TGTGCCAGCAGGAGATTGAGCACAGATACGCAGTATTTT.

The chain recombines TRBV7-9 with TRBJ1-1, with 10 positions matching TRBD1. The CDR3 extends over 14 amino acids. V trimming: 5 bases; J trimming: 5 bases; junction bases outside the gene matches: 5. CDR1 SEHNR and CDR2 FQNEAQ come from the germline V gene (reference sequence). The CDR3 bases are TGTGCCAGCAGCCCCAGGGACAGGGGTACTGAAGCTTTCTTT. Protein: CASSPRDRGTEAFF.

This chain links TRBV6-2 or TRBV6-3 with TRBJ1-2; the D is unclear. V lost 0 bases to trimming and J lost 9 bases, with 11 bases between them. This CDR3 has 13 residues. The germline V gene encodes CDR1 MNHEY and CDR2 SVGEGT. Here the CDR3 reads CASSYSGLDRYTF. The CDR3 DNA follows: TGTGCCAGCAGTTACTCTGGACTGGACCGCTACACCTTC.

The chain employs TRBV11-2 and TRBJ1-2; D is unclear. V dropped 2 bases and J dropped 4 bases, with 5 bases sitting between them. The CDR3 has 12 amino acids. Germline CDR1 is SGHAT and CDR2 is FQNNGV. CDR3 loop: CASSLQLYGYTF. The CDR3 coding sequence is TGTGCCAGCAGCTTACAACTCTATGGCTACACCTTC.

This chain joins TRBV7-9 and TRBJ1-4; maybe TRBD1 (6 bases). The germline gives CDR1 SEHNR, CDR2 FQNEAQ (reference sequence). The ends were cut back, 4 bases at V and 7 bases at J, with 19 bases in the middle. The CDR3 length is 16 residues. The CDR3 spells CASSSTVTRGSEKLFF. The CDR3 region has the DNA TGTGCCAGCAGCTCCACCGTTACAAGGGGGAGTGAAAAACTGTTTTTT.

The V gene is TRBV11-1, the J gene TRBJ2-7, with 9 bases lining up with TRBD1. Trimming cost V 1 base and J 5 bases; bases outside gene matches: 3. The CDR3 spans 14 residues. Germline loops: CDR1 SGHAT, CDR2 FQDESV (reference sequence). CDR3 sequence (DNA): TGTGCCAGCAGCTTAGGGACAGGGGTTGACGAGCAGTACTTC. Its translation: CASSLGTGVDEQYF. Variable domain in full (rest from reference TRBV11-1 and TRBJ2-7): EAEVAQSPRYKITEKSQAVAFWCDPISGHATLYWYRQILGQGPELLVQFQDESVVDDSQLPKDRFSAERLKGVDSTLKIQPAELGDSAMYLCASSLGTGVDEQYFGPGTRLTVT.

The rearrangement joins TRBV7-2 to TRBJ2-7; 9 nucleotides align to TRBD1. The CDR3 totals 15 residues. Looked up from germline, CDR1 is SGHTA and CDR2 is FQGNSA. V lost 4 bases to trimming and J lost 3 bases; unmatched junction nucleotides: 7. CDR3 sequence (DNA): TGTGCCAGCAGCTCACCGGGACAGGGTCACTACGAGCAGTACTTC. This translates into CASSSPGQGHYEQYF.

Written as DNA, the CDR3 is TGTGCCAGCAGCTCCACGACTATTTCTGGGGCCAACGTCCTGACTTTC. Its translation: CASSSTTISGANVLTF. The genes are TRBV28 and TRBJ2-6; D possibly corresponds to TRBD2 (5 bases). Trimming removed 6 bases at V and 1 base at J, with 13 bases between. Germline V gene lookup returns CDR1 MDHEN and CDR2 SYDVKM. The CDR3 covers 16 residues. The full variable domain, completed using reference TRBV28 and TRBJ2-6, is DVKVTQSSRYLVKRTGEKVFLECVQDMDHENMFWYRQDPGLGLRLIYFSYDVKMKEKGDIPEGYSVSREKKERFSLILESASTNQTSMYLCASSSTTISGANVLTFGAGSRLTVL.

This chain links TRBV3-1 (or the pseudogene TRBV3-2) with TRBJ1-2; D uncertain. This CDR3 comprises 13 residues. The germline V gene encodes CDR1 LGHDT and CDR2 YNNKEL (reference sequence). V dropped 2 bases and J dropped 5 bases, with 9 bases sitting between them. CDR3 nucleotides: TGTGCCAGCAGCCAATTAGTGCTATATGGCTACACCTTC. This codes for CASSQLVLYGYTF.

This clone was recorded once. The V and J genes are TRBV18 and TRBJ1-3; D is unresolved. The germline gives CDR1 KGHSH, CDR2 LQKENI. Trimming left V 5 bases short and J 0 bases short, with 14 bases between. This CDR3 has 16 residues. This chain's CDR3 is CASSFTNEYSGNTIYF. The DNA of the CDR3 is TGTGCCAGCTCATTCACCAATGAGTACTCTGGAAACACCATATATTTT.

The gene calls are TRBV18 and TRBJ1-2; TRBD1 matches at 7 bases. CDR3 length equals 15 residues. Per germline, CDR1 KGHSH and CDR2 LQKENI. Trimming removed 0 bases from V and 4 bases from J; junction bases left unmatched: 5. The CDR3 DNA follows: TGTGCCAGCTCACCACCGACAGGGCATCTCTATGGCTACACCTTC. Translated, it gives CASSPPTGHLYGYTF.

V is TRBV19 and J is TRBJ1-5; 7 bases agree with TRBD1. The CDR3 sequence is 17 residues long. The V gene end was trimmed by 3 bases and the J gene end by 6 bases; junction bases not matched to a gene: 14. Germline V gene sequence: CDR1 LNHDA, CDR2 SQIVND (reference sequence). CDR3 DNA: TGTGCCAGTAGTATTGTAGGGGGCAGGGGATTTCCTCAGCCCCAGCATTTT. Translated, it gives CASSIVGGRGFPQPQHF.

The V and J genes are TRBV7-2 and TRBJ1-5; D ambiguous. Between the trimmed V and J ends, which lost 1 base and 4 bases, there was a span of 11 bases. The germline CDR1 and CDR2 sequences are SGHTA and FQGNSA. This CDR3 is 15 amino acids long. CDR3 coding DNA: TGTGCCAGCAGCTTAGGAGTGGGAGAGAATCAGCCCCAGCATTTT. Its translation is CASSLGVGENQPQHF.

The V gene is TRBV7-8, the J gene TRBJ2-7, with 8 bases lining up with TRBD1. CDR3 size: 16 residues. The V gene end was trimmed by 5 bases and the J gene end by 2 bases; junction bases not matched to a gene: 11. Germline loops: CDR1 SGHVS, CDR2 FQNEAQ. As DNA, the CDR3 is TGTGCCAGCAGCCTACAGACAGGGGACCGGACCTACGAGCAGTACTTC. Protein sequence: CASSLQTGDRTYEQYF.